This record covers a single T cell receptor (beta chain). From germline, CDR1 is MNHEY and CDR2 SVGAGI. V dropped 4 bases and J dropped 3 bases, with 15 bases sitting between them. The CDR3 spans 15 residues. This record belongs to a study of cytomegalovirus exposure and HLA in healthy donors. The method was immunoSEQ multiplex PCR; TCRdb's version includes in-frame clones alone and lacks a portion of them. There are about 130,000 clones in the sample; about 88% occur only once, and 1% to 1.4% lies in the top ten. The clonotype comes from a woman between 18 and 29 years old in good health and CMV-seronegative. Sequencing was done on a sample of PBMCs. J is TRBJ1-1 and V is TRBV6-5; maybe TRBD1 (6 bases). The DNA for the CDR3 is TGTGCCAGCAGTTCCCTTGTCCAGGGGTACACTGAAGCTTTCTTT. This encodes CASSSLVQGYTEAFF.